One and the same sample provided the 20 T cell receptor beta chains below, sequenced in a study of T cell responses to AZD1222 COVID-19 vaccine. Repertoires were generated with immunoSEQ multiplex PCR, while TCRdb's copy carries only in-frame clones and drops some. The profile shows some 110,000 clones, around 85% of them singletons. Sequencing used peripheral blood, obtained on day 0 of MenACWY control vaccination. Receptors were obtained from an adult in good health.

V gene TRBV14 combines with J gene TRBJ1-2, with TRBD1 as a possible D gene (5 bases). V was trimmed by 5 bases and J by 8 bases, leaving 18 bases between them. CDR3 length: 14 amino acids. Germline V gene sequence: CDR1 SGHDN, CDR2 FVKESK. CDR3 sequence (DNA): TGTGCCAGCAGCGTACACCAGGGAGCGGGAGGCTACACCTTC. It codes for CASSVHQGAGGYTF.

J is TRBJ1-3 and V is TRBV6-1; TRBD1 agrees at 9 bases. The CDR3 has 18 residues. V was pared by 4 bases and J by 0 bases, with 10 bases of the junction left unmatched. Germline CDR1 and CDR2: MNHNS and SASEGT. CDR3 nucleotide sequence: TGTGCCAGCAGTGCTAGGAGGACAGGGGCCTTCTCTGGAAACACCATATATTTT. Translation gives CASSARRTGAFSGNTIYF.

The chain links TRBV19 to TRBJ2-2; TRBD1 aligns across 7 bases. V was clipped by 4 bases and J by 7 bases; unmatched bases: 9. Germline V gene sequence: CDR1 LNHDA, CDR2 SQIVND (reference sequence). The CDR3 has 15 amino acids. The CDR3, as DNA: TGTGCCAGTAGTAAATACAGGGGCCCGGGCGGGGAGCTGTTTTTT. Its protein is CASSKYRGPGGELFF.

DNA of the CDR3: TGTGCCAGCAGCTTCTCACAGGGAAATTCACCCCTCCACTTT. Protein product: CASSFSQGNSPLHF. The V call is TRBV13, the J call TRBJ1-6; the D gene is possibly TRBD1 (6 bases). The CDR3 contains 14 residues. V lost 3 bases and J lost 7, with 10 bases in between. Germline V CDR1 and CDR2: PRHDT, FYEKMQ (reference sequence).

This chain links TRBV5-1 with TRBJ1-1; TRBD1 matches 9 bases. The length of the CDR3 is 14 residues. Germline CDR1 and CDR2: SGHRS and YFSETQ. Unmatched junction bases numbered 3, after V lost 6 bases and J lost 0 bases. The CDR3 here is CASTGQGMNTEAFF. The CDR3, as DNA: TGCGCCAGCACCGGACAGGGGATGAACACTGAAGCTTTCTTT.

The chain links TRBV7-2 to TRBJ1-1; 9 bases align to TRBD1. Germline V gene lookup returns CDR1 SGHTA and CDR2 FQGNSA. Germline trimming cut 4 bases from V and 1 base from J; bases unmatched to any gene: 4. This CDR3 comprises 15 residues. The CDR3 region is CASSSQGAQNTEAFF. The CDR3 DNA follows: TGTGCCAGCAGCTCACAGGGGGCGCAGAACACTGAAGCTTTCTTT.

The chain has TRBV11-3 and TRBJ1-6; TRBD1 matches at 7 bases. Germline V CDR1 and CDR2: SGHNT, YENEEA. The length of the CDR3 is 17 residues. Trimming at V came to 5 bases and at J to 5 bases, leaving 12 bases not matched to a gene. For the CDR3, the DNA is TGTGCCAGCAGCCCACGGACAGGCGTTACTGATAATTCACCCCTCCACTTT. Translated: CASSPRTGVTDNSPLHF.

V and J are TRBV24-1 and TRBJ2-7, with TRBD1 matching over 7 bases. Germline trimming cut 3 bases from V and 6 bases from J; bases unmatched to any gene: 10. This CDR3 has 15 residues. From germline, CDR1 is KGHDR and CDR2 SFDVKD. In DNA, the CDR3 is TGTGCCACCAGTGATCCAGGGACAGCGGTTAGCGAGCAGTACTTC. It translates to CATSDPGTAVSEQYF.

This rearrangement joins TRBV7-2 to TRBJ2-7, with 9 bases fitting TRBD2. CDR1 and CDR2 (germline): SGHTA, FQGNSA. The CDR3 consists of 14 residues. The V gene end was trimmed by 8 bases and the J gene end by 5 bases; junction bases not matched to a gene: 10. CDR3 sequence (DNA): TGTGCCAGCGGAAATCGCGGGGGGGCTCACGAGCAGTACTTC. Protein product: CASGNRGGAHEQYF. Together with reference TRBV7-2 and TRBJ2-7, the CDR3 gives the full variable domain: GAGVSQSPSNKVTEKGKDVELRCDPISGHTALYWYRQSLGQGLEFLIYFQGNSAPDKSGLPSDRFSAERTGGSVSTLTIQRTQQEDSAVYLCASGNRGGAHEQYFGPGTRLTVT.

Details on this clone: This CDR3 is also generated by other DNA sequences in the sample. This chain joins TRBV12-3 or TRBV12-4 and TRBJ1-5; no clear D. This CDR3 has 13 amino acids. V lost 2 bases to trimming and J lost 3 bases, with 5 bases between them. CDR3 loop: CASSLSPNQPQHF. The CDR3 region has the DNA TGTGCCAGCAGTTTATCGCCCAATCAGCCCCAGCATTTT.

This sequence joins TRBV4-2 and TRBJ1-2; 9 bases match TRBD1. This CDR3 is 16 amino acids long. Per germline, CDR1 LGHNA and CDR2 YNFKEQ. J gave up 2 bases and V 4 bases, and 8 bases lay outside the gene matches. The CDR3 DNA follows: TGTGCCAGCAGCCCAAGGGTCGGACAGGGGAACTATGGCTACACCTTC. Its translation: CASSPRVGQGNYGYTF.

This clone was seen once. The V gene is TRBV7-2, the J gene TRBJ2-4; 9 bases map to TRBD2. The J segment lost 5 bases and the V segment lost 1 base, leaving 6 bases of the junction unmatched. CDR1 and CDR2 (germline): SGHTA, FQGNSA. The CDR3 loop spans 16 amino acids. The CDR3 sequence: CASSLGPGGGENIQYF. CDR3 coding DNA: TGTGCCAGCAGCTTAGGTCCGGGCGGGGGGGAAAACATTCAGTACTTC.

V gene TRBV19 combines with J gene TRBJ2-5, with D possibly being TRBD1 or TRBD2 (5 bases each). CDR1 and CDR2 (germline): LNHDA, SQIVND (reference sequence). Trimming took off 1 base at V and 2 bases at J, with 8 bases between the two ends. The CDR3 covers 14 residues. DNA of the CDR3: TGTGCCAGTAGTATAGCGGGGCAGCAAGAGACCCAGTACTTC. This gives the protein CASSIAGQQETQYF.

V and J are TRBV6-5 and TRBJ2-7; D gene uncertain. Germline V gene sequence: CDR1 MNHEY, CDR2 SVGAGI. The CDR3 length is 15 residues. V was shortened by 6 bases and J by 3 bases, with 18 bases between the two germline ends. CDR3 DNA: TGTGCCAGCAGCTTGTCTATGGCTGGGGTCTACGAGCAGTACTTC. This translates into CASSLSMAGVYEQYF.

Written as DNA, the CDR3 is TGTGCCAGCAGCCAAAGGGACAGGGGAGCCTACGAGCAGTACTTC. This sequence encodes CASSQRDRGAYEQYF. The rearrangement links TRBV7-2 to TRBJ2-7; 10 nucleotides agree with TRBD1. Germline lookup yields CDR1 SGHTA and CDR2 FQGNSA. This CDR3 is built from 15 residues. Trimming cost V 5 bases and J 2 bases; bases outside gene matches: 6.

V gene TRBV5-6 combines with J gene TRBJ2-7; TRBD1 is a possible D gene (5 bases). V lost 6 bases, J lost 2 bases, and 18 bases lay in between. Germline assignment: CDR1 SGHDT and CDR2 YYEEEE. This CDR3 region has 15 residues. The CDR3 is CASTLRGDGAYEQYF. The CDR3 region has the DNA TGTGCCAGCACCCTAAGGGGTGATGGGGCCTACGAGCAGTACTTC.

The chain carries TRBV5-6 and TRBJ2-1; 10 bases map to TRBD2. The CDR3 has 15 residues. V shed 4 bases and J 6 bases; nucleotides not matched to a gene: 7. Germline assignment: CDR1 SGHDT and CDR2 YYEEEE. The CDR3 reads CASSITSGEFNEQFF. As DNA, the CDR3 is TGTGCCAGCAGCATAACTAGCGGGGAGTTCAATGAGCAGTTCTTC. The entire variable domain, with the rest obtained from reference TRBV5-6 and TRBJ2-1, is as follows: DAGVTQSPTHLIKTRGQQVTLRCSPKSGHDTVSWYQQALGQGPQFIFQYYEEEERQRGNFPDRFSGHQFPNYSSELNVNALLLGDSALYLCASSITSGEFNEQFFGPGTRLTVL.

The genes are TRBV28 and TRBJ1-6; D might be TRBD1 (6 bases). CDR3 length: 14 amino acids. Trimming took off 10 bases at V and 11 bases at J, with 21 bases between the two ends. Looked up from germline, CDR1 is MDHEN and CDR2 is SYDVKM. CDR3 nucleotide sequence: TGTGCCACCCAGGGGCCACACTCCCAGCCACCCCTCCACTTT. It codes for CATQGPHSQPPLHF.

The V gene is TRBV28, the J gene TRBJ1-2; tentatively, D is TRBD1 (6 bases). The germline V and J ends were trimmed by 7 bases and 6 bases, with 18 bases remaining between them. Per the germline V gene, CDR1 is MDHEN and CDR2 is SYDVKM. The CDR3 is made up of 14 amino acids. The CDR3 nucleotides read TGTGCCAGCACCTCCTTAGGGGGGGCCAATGGCTACACCTTC. As protein: CASTSLGGANGYTF.

The chain recombines TRBV5-1 with TRBJ1-5, with D unclear. V lost 0 bases and J 0 bases, leaving 7 bases between the germline ends. The CDR3 sequence is 15 residues long. Germline assignment: CDR1 SGHRS and CDR2 YFSETQ. CDR3 loop: CASSLGVFSNQPQHF. In nucleotides, the CDR3 is TGCGCCAGCAGCTTGGGGGTGTTTAGCAATCAGCCCCAGCATTTT.